This T cell receptor (beta chain) stems from a study of glioma-infiltrating T cells after dendritic cell vaccination. On the study more broadly: The vaccine used monocyte-derived dendritic cells pulsed overnight with autologous tumor lysate.

Blood PBMC samples: pre-vaccination, two weeks post third vaccination, and at tumor progression. The primer mix had 60 V beta and 13 J beta primers. Sequenced by immunoSEQ multiplex PCR; TCRdb stores in-frame clones only, minus some. The sample has tens of thousands of clones; roughly 82% are singletons. The sequence came from a human donor with glioblastoma. The sequences come from blood, collected before dendritic cell vaccination.

As DNA, the CDR3 is TGTGCCAGCAGTTCCTCTAGCAATGAGCAGTTCTTC. It specifies CASSSSSNEQFF. This sequence joins TRBV2 and TRBJ2-1; D is uncertain. In germline, CDR1 is SNHLY, CDR2 FYNNEI. CDR3 length equals 12 residues. V was cut by 5 bases and J by 6 bases, with 8 bases left in between.